This entry is about one T cell receptor beta chain. Its antigen is unidentified. CDR1 and CDR2 (germline): SQVTM, ANQGSEA. This CDR3 contains 12 residues. The V gene lost 4 bases and the J gene lost 9 bases, with 13 bases spanning the gap. When replicate PCRs were run on sorted subsets, they used approximately 210 ng DNA, about 30,000 T cell genomes. This table comes from immunoSEQ multiplex PCR, and its TCRdb copy is limited to in-frame clones, with some not included. Among hundreds of thousands of clones listed, approximately 97% were seen once. This entry belongs to a study of shared clonotypes between healthy human individuals. At the level of the study: A couple of women and a few men aged 18 to 49 made up the donors. Overall study findings and caveats: Having only a few donors restricted how much genetic and exposure-history diversity was captured.

Cells designated naive CD8 were CD45RO-negative and were positively selected for CCR7, with terminally differentiated effector memory CD45RA+ cells excluded. All of the donors resided in Nashville, Tennessee, and each was a Caucasian adult. The source is a man between 25 and 39 years old in good health. The rearrangement links TRBV29-1 to TRBJ2-1; D might be TRBD2 (6 bases). Sequenced material: naive CD8+ T cells sorted from blood. The CDR3 region is CSVGRVGGEQFF. As DNA, the CDR3 is TGCAGCGTTGGACGGGTCGGGGGTGAGCAGTTCTTC.